This is a list of T cell receptor beta chains from one sample in a study of CD8 T cells in ankylosing spondylitis. A single record per CDR3 protein comes from TCRdb applying MiXCR to the 5' RACE reads. Here the sample spans some 800,000 distinct CDR3 sequences, about 11% being singletons. What was sequenced was blood, either unsorted or a sorted T cell fraction (not recorded which). These TCRs come from a male donor with ankylosing spondylitis. Each CDR3 is given with its conserved first and last residue. D genes are given only for firm matches. Not all rows give a size; the values are once, few, many and, for expanded clones, a class.

TRBV5-6	few	TRBJ2-3	-	CASSLMGDTQYF	TGTGCCAGCAGCTTGATGGGAGATACGCAGTATTTT
TRBV5-1	few	TRBJ2-7	TRBD2	CASQLAGGTYEQYF	TGCGCCAGTCAACTTGCGGGAGGGACCTACGAGCAGTACTTC
TRBV20-1	-	TRBJ2-2	TRBD2	CSASLWGAGASYTGELFF	TGCAGTGCTAGTTTATGGGGAGCGGGAGCGTCATACACCGGGGAGCTGTTTTTT
TRBV18	-	TRBJ1-2	-	CASSPVPGRTDYGYTF	TGTGCCAGCTCACCTGTGCCGGGGCGGACGGACTATGGCTACACCTTC
TRBV7-2	-	TRBJ2-7	TRBD1	CASRDGTAGVQYF	TGTGCCAGCAGGGATGGGACAGCTGGGGTGCAGTACTTC
TRBV5-1	few	TRBJ2-7	TRBD2	CASSLVPAGVVQRTYEQYF	TGCGCCAGCAGCTTGGTTCCAGCGGGAGTCGTTCAGCGGACCTACGAGCAGTACTTC
TRBV6-1	-	TRBJ1-4	TRBD1	CASSEADRGGTNEKLFF	TGTGCCAGCAGTGAAGCAGACAGGGGGGGAACTAATGAAAAACTGTTTTTT
TRBV10-3	few	TRBJ1-3	-	CAISVGPLKVAIYF	TGTGCCATCAGTGTGGGGCCCCTGAAGGTCGCCATATATTTT
TRBV10-3	few	TRBJ2-1	TRBD2	CAITQGLARYNEQFF	TGTGCCATCACTCAGGGACTAGCTCGCTACAATGAGCAGTTCTTC
TRBV7-2	few	TRBJ1-2	-	CASSIRTGTRDGYGYTF	TGTGCCAGCAGCATTCGTACGGGCACAAGGGATGGTTATGGCTACACCTTC
TRBV7-2	few	TRBJ2-1	-	CASSFIQNYNEQFF	TGTGCCAGCAGCTTCATACAGAATTACAATGAGCAGTTCTTC
TRBV6-5	-	TRBJ1-1	-	CASSYSGQSPEAFF	TGTGCCAGCAGTTACTCGGGCCAGTCTCCTGAAGCTTTCTTT
TRBV7-2	-	TRBJ2-7	TRBD2	CASSLELAGGLEQYF	TGTGCCAGCAGCTTAGAACTAGCGGGGGGGCTCGAGCAGTACTTC
TRBV15	-	TRBJ2-5	-	CATSRAPREEKTQYF	TGTGCCACCAGCAGAGCCCCCAGGGAGGAAAAGACCCAGTACTTC
TRBV20-1	-	TRBJ2-3	TRBD2	CSASRTSADTQYF	TGCAGTGCTTCCCGGACTAGCGCAGATACGCAGTATTTT
TRBV27	-	TRBJ2-5	-	CASSASVSHGTQYF	TGTGCCAGCAGTGCTAGCGTTAGCCATGGGACCCAGTACTTC
TRBV12-3/TRBV12-4	-	TRBJ1-1	TRBD1	CASSPRDRGQGFLTEAFF	TGTGCCAGCAGTCCTAGGGACAGGGGGCAGGGTTTTCTCACTGAAGCTTTCTTT
TRBV6-1	-	TRBJ1-1	TRBD1	CASTDLKGAWGTEAFF	TGTGCCAGCACCGACTTAAAGGGGGCTTGGGGCACTGAAGCTTTCTTT
TRBV4-3	few	TRBJ1-2	-	CASSQDPYTNYGYTF	TGCGCCAGCAGCCAAGATCCGTATACTAACTATGGCTACACCTTC
TRBV20-1	many	TRBJ2-5	TRBD2	CSASGSGGSQETQYF	TGCAGTGCTAGTGGGAGCGGGGGGTCCCAAGAGACCCAGTACTTC
TRBV20-1	-	TRBJ2-3	-	CSAPPQGPTDTQYF	TGCAGTGCTCCCCCGCAGGGGCCAACAGATACGCAGTATTTT
TRBV11-1	few	TRBJ2-1	-	CASGTHKWASDEQFF	TGTGCCAGCGGGACACATAAGTGGGCAAGCGATGAGCAGTTCTTC
TRBV4-1	many	TRBJ2-7	-	CASSQDPNRVAYEQYF	TGCGCCAGCAGCCAAGATCCGAACAGGGTAGCCTACGAGCAGTACTTC
TRBV28	many	TRBJ2-2	-	CASSNSNTGELFF	TGTGCCAGCAGTAACTCGAACACCGGGGAGCTGTTTTTT
TRBV20-1	few	TRBJ2-2	-	CSARGGTMNTGELFF	TGCAGTGCCCGTGGGGGGACCATGAACACCGGGGAGCTGTTTTTT
TRBV20-1	-	TRBJ1-3	-	CSARDPAASSGNTIYF	TGCAGTGCTAGAGATCCAGCAGCGAGCTCTGGAAACACCATATATTTT
TRBV6-2/TRBV6-3	few	TRBJ1-4	-	CASSYGWNRADEKLFF	TGTGCCAGCAGTTACGGGTGGAACAGGGCGGATGAAAAACTGTTTTTT
TRBV30	few	TRBJ1-2	-	CAWSRTLSNYGYTF	TGTGCCTGGAGTAGGACATTGTCCAACTATGGCTACACCTTC
TRBV9	few	TRBJ1-6	-	CASSVEGTSGPNSPLHF	TGTGCCAGCAGCGTAGAAGGGACCTCAGGCCCCAATTCACCCCTCCACTTT
TRBV6-5	few	TRBJ1-4	-	CASSLDGFNEKLFF	TGTGCCAGCAGTTTAGACGGTTTTAATGAAAAACTGTTTTTT
TRBV10-3	few	TRBJ2-1	TRBD2	CAISGGGGSYNEQFF	TGTGCCATCAGTGGCGGGGGGGGCTCCTACAATGAGCAGTTCTTC
TRBV30	-	TRBJ1-5	TRBD1	CACTGQGKSEPQHF	TGTGCCTGTACCGGACAGGGTAAAAGCGAGCCCCAGCATTTT
TRBV7-9	once	TRBJ2-7	TRBD2	CASSSRWGGAYEQYF	TGTGCCAGCAGCTCAAGGTGGGGAGGGGCCTACGAGCAGTACTTC
TRBV20-1	-	TRBJ1-2	-	CSARGTRRGYTF	TGCAGTGCTAGAGGAACGCGTCGTGGCTACACCTTC
TRBV7-9	-	TRBJ2-3	TRBD2	CASLGLAGLETDTQYF	TGTGCCAGCCTTGGACTAGCGGGTTTGGAGACAGATACGCAGTATTTT
TRBV29-1	many	TRBJ2-2	TRBD1	CSVGDRADRNTGELFF	TGCAGCGTGGGGGACAGGGCAGATCGGAACACCGGGGAGCTGTTTTTT
TRBV7-9	-	TRBJ1-2	-	CASSLVVLRDDGYTF	TGTGCCAGCAGCTTAGTGGTCCTCAGGGACGATGGCTACACCTTC
TRBV5-1	-	TRBJ2-7	-	CASSSDRIPYEQYF	TGCGCCAGCAGCTCCGACAGAATACCCTACGAGCAGTACTTC
TRBV6-5	-	TRBJ1-1	TRBD1	CASSTRGRGAFF	TGTGCCAGCAGTACCAGGGGGCGCGGGGCTTTCTTT
TRBV20-1	few	TRBJ2-7	-	CSARSAEQYF	TGCAGTGCTAGATCGGCCGAGCAGTACTTC
TRBV25-1	-	TRBJ1-1	-	CASSLWGGATEAFF	TGTGCCAGCAGTTTGTGGGGGGGGGCGACTGAAGCTTTCTTT
TRBV11-2	-	TRBJ2-5	TRBD2	CASSPRTSGSMYGETQYF	TGTGCCAGCAGCCCCCGGACTAGCGGGAGCATGTACGGAGAGACCCAGTACTTC